Sequencing of this T cell receptor beta chain was carried out in a study of blood T cell repertoires in COVID-19. Authors' methods: Estimated nucleated cell counts came from reference gene primer amplification. Here immunoSEQ multiplex PCR was the method, and the copy in TCRdb shows in-frame clones only, minus some. V and J calls and clone size are given by that table; D and trimming were obtained from the DNA. The data contain fewer than 95,000 clones, roughly 89% of them singletons. The germline V gene has CDR1 SNHLY and CDR2 FYNNEI. The CDR3 extends over 15 amino acids. The junction had 5 bases not matched to a gene; V was cut back by 6 bases and J by 5 bases.

The clonotype comes from a man aged 50 to 59 with active or convalescent COVID-19. The sample taken for sequencing was peripheral blood. The rearrangement uses TRBV2 and TRBJ2-5; the match to TRBD2 covers 14 bases. CDR3 sequence: CASRAGTSGSETQYF. The CDR3 DNA reads as TGTGCCAGCAGAGCCGGGACTAGCGGGAGTGAGACCCAGTACTTC.